These T cell receptor beta chains were read from a single sample in a study of T cell changes during pregnancy in multiple sclerosis. TCRdb keeps only in-frame clones here, not all; method: immunoSEQ multiplex PCR. The data show nearly 110,000 clones, 92% seen once. This sample comprised peripheral blood, obtained in the third trimester of pregnancy. All receptors derive from a female donor in good health, enrolled as a control in a pregnancy study. The CDR3 runs from the conserved cysteine through the conserved F or W. The D gene is left open where the match is weak. Some rows have no size entry. The others give once, few or many, or a class for an expanded clone.

>TRBV28|16|TRBJ1-1|.|.
CASIPNPRGANTEAFF
TGTGCCAGCATCCCGAACCCTAGGGGCGCGAACACTGAAGCTTTCTTT
>TRBV7-9|13|TRBJ1-5|once|TRBD1
CASSLAGGQPQHF
TGTGCCAGCAGCTTGGCAGGGGGCCAGCCCCAGCATTTT
>TRBV11-3|14|TRBJ1-1|.|TRBD1
CASSDRGKNTEAFF
TGTGCCAGCAGCGACAGGGGTAAGAACACTGAAGCTTTCTTT
>TRBV18|16|TRBJ1-1|once|TRBD1
CASSFVQGALNTEAFF
TGTGCCAGCTCATTTGTGCAGGGGGCTTTGAACACTGAAGCTTTCTTT
>TRBV7-3|15|TRBJ2-1|once|TRBD2
CASSLTSGEYNEQFF
TGTGCCAGCAGCTTGACTAGCGGGGAATACAATGAGCAGTTCTTC
>TRBV7-9|14|TRBJ1-2|.|TRBD1
CASSPPGQGNGYTF
TGTGCCAGCAGCCCCCCGGGACAGGGGAACGGCTACACCTTC
>TRBV9|15|TRBJ1-1|.|.
CASSRQAAMNTEAFF
TGTGCCAGCAGCCGTCAGGCAGCCATGAACACTGAAGCTTTCTTT
>TRBV6-1|18|TRBJ2-1|.|.
CASSEPADRRGDYNEQFF
TGTGCCAGCAGTGAACCGGCGGATCGTCGGGGAGACTACAATGAGCAGTTCTTC
>TRBV18|14|TRBJ2-7|.|.
CASSSTVNSYEQYF
TGTGCCAGCTCATCCACGGTTAATAGCTACGAGCAGTACTTC
>TRBV5-4|15|TRBJ2-7|.|.
CASSHSDSDRGEQYF
TGTGCCAGCAGTCATTCGGACAGCGACCGGGGCGAGCAGTACTTC